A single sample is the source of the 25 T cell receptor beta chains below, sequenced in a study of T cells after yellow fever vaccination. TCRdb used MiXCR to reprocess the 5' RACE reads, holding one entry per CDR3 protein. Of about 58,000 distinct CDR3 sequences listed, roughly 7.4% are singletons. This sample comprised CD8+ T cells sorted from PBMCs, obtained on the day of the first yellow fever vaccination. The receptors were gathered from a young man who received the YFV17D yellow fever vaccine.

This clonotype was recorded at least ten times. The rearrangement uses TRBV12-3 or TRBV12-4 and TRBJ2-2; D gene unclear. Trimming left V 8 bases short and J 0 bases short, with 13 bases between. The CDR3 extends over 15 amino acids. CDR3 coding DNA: TGTGCCAGCCGTCGTTTGAAGACGAACACCGGGGAGCTGTTTTTT. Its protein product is CASRRLKTNTGELFF.

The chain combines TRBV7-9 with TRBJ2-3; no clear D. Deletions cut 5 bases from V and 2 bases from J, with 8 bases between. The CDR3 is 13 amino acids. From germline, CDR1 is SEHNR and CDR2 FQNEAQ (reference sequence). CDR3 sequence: CASSLSFTDTQYF. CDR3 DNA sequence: TGTGCCAGCAGCCTATCATTCACAGATACGCAGTATTTT.

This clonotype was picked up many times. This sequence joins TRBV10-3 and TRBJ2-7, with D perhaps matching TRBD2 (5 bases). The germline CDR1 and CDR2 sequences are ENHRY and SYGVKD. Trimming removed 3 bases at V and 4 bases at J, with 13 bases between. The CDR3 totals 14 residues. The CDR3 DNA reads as TGTGCCATCAGTGAAGGAGGCTACGGATACGAGCAGTACTTC. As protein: CAISEGGYGYEQYF.

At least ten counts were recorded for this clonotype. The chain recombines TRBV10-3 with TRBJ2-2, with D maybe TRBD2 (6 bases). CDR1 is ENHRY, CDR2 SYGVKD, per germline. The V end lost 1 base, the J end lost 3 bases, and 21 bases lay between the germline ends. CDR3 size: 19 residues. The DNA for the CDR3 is TGTGCCATCAGTGAGTTGTTCTTTCGGGGGACTGGCGACACCGGGGAGCTGTTTTTT. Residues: CAISELFFRGTGDTGELFF.

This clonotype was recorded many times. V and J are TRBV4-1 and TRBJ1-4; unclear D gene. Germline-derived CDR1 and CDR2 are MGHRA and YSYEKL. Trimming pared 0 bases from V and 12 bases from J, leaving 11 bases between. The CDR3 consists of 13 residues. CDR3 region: CASSQEAWVELFF. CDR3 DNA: TGCGCCAGCAGCCAAGAGGCTTGGGTTGAACTGTTTTTT.

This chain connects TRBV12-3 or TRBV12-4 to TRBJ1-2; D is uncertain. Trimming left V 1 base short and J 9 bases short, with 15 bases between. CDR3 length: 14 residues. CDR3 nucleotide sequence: TGTGCCAGCAGTTTAGAGGGCTTAGGATCTTGCTACACCTTC. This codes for CASSLEGLGSCYTF.

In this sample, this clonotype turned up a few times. CDR3 residues: CASMGVYEQYF. CDR3 nucleotide sequence: TGTGCCAGCATGGGAGTTTACGAGCAGTACTTC. The chain combines TRBV6-6 with TRBJ2-7; D is possibly TRBD2 (5 bases). Germline-derived CDR1 and CDR2 are MNHNY and SVGAGI (reference sequence). The CDR3 is 11 residues long. V was clipped by 7 bases and J by 4 bases, with 8 bases between them.

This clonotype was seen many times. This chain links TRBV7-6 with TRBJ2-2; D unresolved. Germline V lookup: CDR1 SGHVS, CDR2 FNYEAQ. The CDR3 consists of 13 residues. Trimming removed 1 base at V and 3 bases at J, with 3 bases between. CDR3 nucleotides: TGTGCCAGCAGCTTAGGGGACACCGGGGAGCTGTTTTTT. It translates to CASSLGDTGELFF.

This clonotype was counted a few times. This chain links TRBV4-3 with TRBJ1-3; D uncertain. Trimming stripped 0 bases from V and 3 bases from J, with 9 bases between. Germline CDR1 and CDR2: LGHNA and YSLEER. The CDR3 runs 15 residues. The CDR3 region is CASSQERFLGNTIYF. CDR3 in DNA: TGCGCCAGCAGCCAAGAGCGGTTCCTTGGAAACACCATATATTTT.

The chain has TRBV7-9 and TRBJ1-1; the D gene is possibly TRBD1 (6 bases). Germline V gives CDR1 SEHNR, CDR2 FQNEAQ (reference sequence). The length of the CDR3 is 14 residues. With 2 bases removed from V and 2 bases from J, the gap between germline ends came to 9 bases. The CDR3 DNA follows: TGTGCCAGCAGCTTACAGGGGCCAAACACTGAAGCTTTCTTT. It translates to CASSLQGPNTEAFF.

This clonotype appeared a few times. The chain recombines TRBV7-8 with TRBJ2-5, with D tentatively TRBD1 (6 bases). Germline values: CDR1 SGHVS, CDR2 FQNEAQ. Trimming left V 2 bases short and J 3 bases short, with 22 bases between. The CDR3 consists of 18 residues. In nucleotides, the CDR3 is TGTGCCAGCAGCTTAAGGCCGGACAGAGAATATACGAAAGAGACCCAGTACTTC. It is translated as CASSLRPDREYTKETQYF.

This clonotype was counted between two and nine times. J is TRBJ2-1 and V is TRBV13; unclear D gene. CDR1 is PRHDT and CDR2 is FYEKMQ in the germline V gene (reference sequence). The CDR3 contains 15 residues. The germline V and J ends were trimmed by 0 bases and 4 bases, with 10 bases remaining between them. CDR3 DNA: TGTGCCAGCAGCTTAGGGCCAAGAAAATACAATGAGCAGTTCTTC. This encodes CASSLGPRKYNEQFF.

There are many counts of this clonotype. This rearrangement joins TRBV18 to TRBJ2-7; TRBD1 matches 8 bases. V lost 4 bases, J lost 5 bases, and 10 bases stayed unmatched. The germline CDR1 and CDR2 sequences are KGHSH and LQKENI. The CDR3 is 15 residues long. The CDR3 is CASSLLDREANEQYF. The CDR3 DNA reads TGTGCCAGCTCACTTCTGGACAGGGAGGCAAACGAGCAGTACTTC.

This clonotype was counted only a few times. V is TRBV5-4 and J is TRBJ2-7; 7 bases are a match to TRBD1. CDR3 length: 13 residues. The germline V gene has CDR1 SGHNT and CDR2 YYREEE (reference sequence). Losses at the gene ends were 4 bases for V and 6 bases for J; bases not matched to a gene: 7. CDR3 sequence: CASSETGSLEQYV. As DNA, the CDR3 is TGTGCCAGCAGCGAGACAGGGTCTCTCGAGCAGTACGTC.

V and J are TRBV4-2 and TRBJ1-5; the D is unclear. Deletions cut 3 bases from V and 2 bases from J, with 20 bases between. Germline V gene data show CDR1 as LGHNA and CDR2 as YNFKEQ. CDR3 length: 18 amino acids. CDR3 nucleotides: TGTGCCAGCAGCCAGCACTCCCGATGGGGTCGAGGCAATCAGCCCCAGCATTTT. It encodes CASSQHSRWGRGNQPQHF.

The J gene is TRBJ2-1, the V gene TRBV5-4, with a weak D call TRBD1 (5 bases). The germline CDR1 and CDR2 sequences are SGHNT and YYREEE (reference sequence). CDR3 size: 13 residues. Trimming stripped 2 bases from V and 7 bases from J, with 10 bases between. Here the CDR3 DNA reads TGTGCCAGCAGCTTCGCCAGGGCGAATGAGCAGTTCTTC. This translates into CASSFARANEQFF.

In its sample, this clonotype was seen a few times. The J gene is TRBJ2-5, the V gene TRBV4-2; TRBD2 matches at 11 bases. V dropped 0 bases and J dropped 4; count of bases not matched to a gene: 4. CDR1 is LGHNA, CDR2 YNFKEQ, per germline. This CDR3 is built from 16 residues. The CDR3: CASSQDPTSGGETQYF. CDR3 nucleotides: TGTGCCAGCAGCCAAGATCCCACTAGCGGGGGAGAGACCCAGTACTTC.

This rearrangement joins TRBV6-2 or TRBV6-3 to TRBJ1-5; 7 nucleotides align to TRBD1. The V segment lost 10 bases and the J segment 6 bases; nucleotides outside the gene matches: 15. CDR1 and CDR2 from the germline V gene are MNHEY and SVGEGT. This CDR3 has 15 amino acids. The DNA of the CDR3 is TGTGCCACCAGCGAGTACAGGGGAGTTTTTCAGCCCCAGCATTTT. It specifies CATSEYRGVFQPQHF.

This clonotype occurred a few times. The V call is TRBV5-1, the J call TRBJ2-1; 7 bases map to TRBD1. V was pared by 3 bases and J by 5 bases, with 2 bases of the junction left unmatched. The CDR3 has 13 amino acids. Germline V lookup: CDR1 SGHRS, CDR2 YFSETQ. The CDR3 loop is CASSWDRHNEQFF. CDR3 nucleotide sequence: TGCGCCAGCAGCTGGGACAGACACAATGAGCAGTTCTTC.

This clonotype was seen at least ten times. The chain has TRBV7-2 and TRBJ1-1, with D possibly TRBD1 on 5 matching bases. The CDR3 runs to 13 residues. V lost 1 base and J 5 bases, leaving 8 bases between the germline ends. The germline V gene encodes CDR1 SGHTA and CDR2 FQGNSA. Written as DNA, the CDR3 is TGTGCCAGCAGCTTAGGCTGGGGGACTGAAGCTTTCTTT. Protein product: CASSLGWGTEAFF. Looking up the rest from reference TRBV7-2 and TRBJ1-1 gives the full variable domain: GAGVSQSPSNKVTEKGKDVELRCDPISGHTALYWYRQSLGQGLEFLIYFQGNSAPDKSGLPSDRFSAERTGGSVSTLTIQRTQQEDSAVYLCASSLGWGTEAFFGQGTRLTVV.

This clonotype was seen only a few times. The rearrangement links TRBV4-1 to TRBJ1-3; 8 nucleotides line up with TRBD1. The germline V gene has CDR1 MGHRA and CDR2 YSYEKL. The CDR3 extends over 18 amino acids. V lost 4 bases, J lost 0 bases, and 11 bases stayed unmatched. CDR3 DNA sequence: TGCGCCAGCAGCCCCGGGACAGGTTACTCCTCCTCTGGAAACACCATATATTTT. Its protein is CASSPGTGYSSSGNTIYF.

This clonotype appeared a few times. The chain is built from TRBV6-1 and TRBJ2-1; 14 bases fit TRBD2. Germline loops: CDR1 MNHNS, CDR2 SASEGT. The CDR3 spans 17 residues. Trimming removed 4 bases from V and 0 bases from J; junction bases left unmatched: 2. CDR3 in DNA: TGTGCCAGCAGTGGACTAGCGGGGGGGGGCTCCTACAATGAGCAGTTCTTC. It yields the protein CASSGLAGGGSYNEQFF.

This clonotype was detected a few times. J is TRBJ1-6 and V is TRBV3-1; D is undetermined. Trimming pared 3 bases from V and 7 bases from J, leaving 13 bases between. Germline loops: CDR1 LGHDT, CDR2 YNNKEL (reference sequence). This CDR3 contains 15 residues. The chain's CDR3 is CASSQAYARNSPLHF. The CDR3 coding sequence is TGTGCCAGCAGCCAGGCCTACGCCCGGAATTCACCCCTCCACTTT.

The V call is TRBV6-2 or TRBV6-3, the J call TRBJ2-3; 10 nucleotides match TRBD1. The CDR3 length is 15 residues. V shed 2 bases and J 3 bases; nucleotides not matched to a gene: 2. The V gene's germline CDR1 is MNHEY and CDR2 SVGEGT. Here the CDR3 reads CASSYPGQGTDTQYF. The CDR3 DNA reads TGTGCCAGCAGTTACCCGGGACAGGGGACAGATACGCAGTATTTT.

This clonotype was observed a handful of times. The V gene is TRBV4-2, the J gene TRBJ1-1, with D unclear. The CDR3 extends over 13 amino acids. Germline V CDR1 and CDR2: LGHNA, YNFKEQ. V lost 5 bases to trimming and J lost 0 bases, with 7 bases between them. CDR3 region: CASSEHMNTEAFF. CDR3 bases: TGTGCCAGCAGCGAACATATGAACACTGAAGCTTTCTTT.